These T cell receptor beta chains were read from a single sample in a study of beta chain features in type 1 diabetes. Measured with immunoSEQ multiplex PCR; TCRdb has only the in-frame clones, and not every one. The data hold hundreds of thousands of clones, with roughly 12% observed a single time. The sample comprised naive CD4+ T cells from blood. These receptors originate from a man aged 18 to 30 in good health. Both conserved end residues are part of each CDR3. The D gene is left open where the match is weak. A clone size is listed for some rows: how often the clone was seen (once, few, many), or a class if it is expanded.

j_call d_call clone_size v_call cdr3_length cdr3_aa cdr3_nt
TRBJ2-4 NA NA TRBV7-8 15 CASSLGLIAKNIQYF TGTGCCAGCAGCCTGGGACTGATAGCCAAAAACATTCAGTACTTC
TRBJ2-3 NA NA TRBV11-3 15 CASSLDSQGSDTQYF TGTGCCAGCAGCTTAGATAGCCAGGGCTCAGATACGCAGTATTTT
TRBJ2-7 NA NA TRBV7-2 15 CASSLVGGQTYEQYF TGTGCCAGCAGCTTAGTAGGCGGACAAACCTACGAGCAGTACTTC
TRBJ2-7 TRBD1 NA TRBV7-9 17 CASSQPGTGVRPYEQYF TGTGCCAGCAGCCAGCCCGGGACAGGGGTTAGACCCTACGAGCAGTACTTC
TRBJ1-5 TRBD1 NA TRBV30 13 CAWNRGSNQPQHF TGTGCCTGGAACAGGGGTAGCAATCAGCCCCAGCATTTT
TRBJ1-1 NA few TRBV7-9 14 CASSLMTVNTEAFF TGTGCCAGCAGCTTAATGACAGTTAACACTGAAGCTTTCTTT
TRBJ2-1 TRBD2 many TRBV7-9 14 CASSLTSGTDEQFF TGTGCCAGCAGCTTAACTAGCGGGACTGATGAGCAGTTCTTC
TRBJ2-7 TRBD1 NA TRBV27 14 CASSRQGAQYEQYF TGTGCCAGCTCTCGGCAGGGGGCCCAGTACGAGCAGTACTTC
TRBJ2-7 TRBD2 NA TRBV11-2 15 CASRSLAGGIYEQYF TGTGCCAGCAGATCACTAGCGGGAGGAATCTACGAGCAGTACTTC
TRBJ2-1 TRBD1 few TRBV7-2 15 CASSFGQGSYNEQFF TGTGCCAGCAGCTTTGGACAGGGCTCCTACAATGAGCAGTTCTTC
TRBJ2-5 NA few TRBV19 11 CASRTEETQYF TGTGCCAGTAGAACCGAGGAGACCCAGTACTTC
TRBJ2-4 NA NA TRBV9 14 CASSVAVSSGIQYF TGTGCCAGCAGCGTAGCCGTAAGTAGCGGCATTCAGTACTTC
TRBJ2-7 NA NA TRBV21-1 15 CASSKLKGPSYEQYF TGTGCCAGCAGCAAATTAAAGGGGCCCTCCTACGAGCAGTACTTC
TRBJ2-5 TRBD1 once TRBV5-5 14 CASSLMGQQETQYF TGTGCCAGCAGCTTGATGGGACAGCAAGAGACCCAGTACTTC
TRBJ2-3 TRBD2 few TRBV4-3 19 CASSQDVASGRSSTDTQYF TGCGCCAGCAGCCAAGATGTGGCTAGCGGGAGGTCTAGCACAGATACGCAGTATTTT
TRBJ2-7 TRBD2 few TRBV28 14 CASSPTSGSYEQYF TGTGCCAGCAGTCCGACTAGCGGCTCCTACGAGCAGTACTTC
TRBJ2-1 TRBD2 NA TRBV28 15 CASIISGSLYNEQFF TGTGCCAGCATCATTAGCGGGAGTCTGTACAATGAGCAGTTCTTC
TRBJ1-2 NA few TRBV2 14 CASRETAEPYGYTF TGTGCCAGCAGGGAGACGGCGGAGCCCTATGGCTACACCTTC
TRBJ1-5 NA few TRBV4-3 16 CASSQDFGASNQPQHF TGCGCCAGCAGCCAAGATTTTGGGGCTAGCAATCAGCCCCAGCATTTT
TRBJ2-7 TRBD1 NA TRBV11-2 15 CASSGTGTAGYEQYF TGTGCCAGCAGCGGAACCGGGACAGCCGGTTACGAGCAGTACTTC
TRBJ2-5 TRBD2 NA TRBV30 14 CAWALDRGGETQYF TGTGCCTGGGCCCTCGACCGGGGGGGAGAGACCCAGTACTTC
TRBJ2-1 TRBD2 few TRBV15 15 CATSRVIAGANEQFF TGTGCCACCAGCAGAGTGATAGCGGGAGCCAATGAGCAGTTCTTC
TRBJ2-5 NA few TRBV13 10 CASAGETQYF TGTGCCAGCGCGGGAGAGACCCAGTACTTC
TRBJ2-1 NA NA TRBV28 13 CASLEGGWNEQFF TGTGCCTCACTAGAGGGGGGGTGGAATGAGCAGTTCTTC
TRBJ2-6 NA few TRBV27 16 CASSPRWGVGANVLTF TGTGCCAGCAGCCCCAGGTGGGGGGTTGGGGCCAACGTCCTGACTTTC
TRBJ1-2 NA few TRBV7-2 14 CASSLASRDYGYTF TGTGCCAGCAGCTTAGCTAGCAGGGATTATGGCTACACCTTC
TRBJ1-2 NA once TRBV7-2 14 CASSQARGYYGYTF TGTGCCAGCAGCCAAGCCCGGGGGTACTATGGCTACACCTTC
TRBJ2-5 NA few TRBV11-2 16 CASSPHPGGGMETQYF TGTGCCAGCAGCCCCCACCCAGGAGGAGGGATGGAGACCCAGTACTTC
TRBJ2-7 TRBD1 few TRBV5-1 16 CASSLAYQTGSHEQYF TGCGCCAGCAGCTTGGCCTACCAGACAGGGTCCCACGAGCAGTACTTC
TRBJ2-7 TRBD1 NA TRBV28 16 CASSPAGTGASYEQYF TGTGCCAGCAGTCCTGCCGGGACAGGGGCCTCCTACGAGCAGTACTTC
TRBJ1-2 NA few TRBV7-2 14 CASSPQGEDYGYTF TGTGCCAGCAGCCCCCAGGGCGAAGACTATGGCTACACCTTC
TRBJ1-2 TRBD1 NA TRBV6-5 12 CASSEGQGSYTF TGTGCCAGCAGTGAAGGACAGGGGAGCTACACCTTC
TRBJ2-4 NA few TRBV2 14 CASSDLAAKNIQYF TGTGCCAGCAGTGACTTGGCAGCCAAAAACATTCAGTACTTC
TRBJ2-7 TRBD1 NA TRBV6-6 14 CATLGTDSSYEQYF TGTGCCACCCTAGGGACAGATAGCTCCTACGAGCAGTACTTC
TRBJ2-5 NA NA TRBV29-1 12 CSVVRLGETQYF TGCAGCGTTGTAAGGCTCGGGGAGACCCAGTACTTC
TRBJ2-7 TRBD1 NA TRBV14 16 CASSQSMGQVSHEQYF TGTGCCAGCAGCCAATCAATGGGACAGGTGTCTCACGAGCAGTACTTC
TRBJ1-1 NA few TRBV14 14 CASSQVLGAMEAFF TGTGCCAGCAGCCAAGTGTTAGGGGCCATGGAAGCTTTCTTT
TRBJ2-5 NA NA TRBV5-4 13 CASSRGQQETQYF TGTGCCAGCAGTCGCGGACAGCAAGAGACCCAGTACTTC
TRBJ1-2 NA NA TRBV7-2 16 CASSYRPGTNSYGYTF TGTGCCAGCAGTTACCGTCCCGGGACAAACAGCTATGGCTACACCTTC
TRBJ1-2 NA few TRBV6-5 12 CASRHTGSGYTF TGTGCCAGCAGACACACAGGGAGTGGCTACACCTTC
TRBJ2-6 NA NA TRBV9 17 CASSEPGQFSGANVLTF TGTGCCAGCAGCGAGCCCGGACAGTTTTCTGGGGCCAACGTCCTGACTTTC
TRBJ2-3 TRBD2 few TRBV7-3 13 CASSGIAGDTQYF TGTGCCAGCAGCGGAATAGCGGGGGATACGCAGTATTTT
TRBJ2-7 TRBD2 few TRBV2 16 CASSEEYGRAGYEQYF TGTGCCAGCAGTGAAGAATACGGGAGGGCCGGCTACGAGCAGTACTTC
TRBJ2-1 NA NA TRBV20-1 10 CSARAADYFF TGCAGTGCTAGGGCGGCAGATTATTTCTTC
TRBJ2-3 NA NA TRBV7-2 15 CASKDYPSSTDTQYF TGTGCCAGCAAGGACTACCCCTCTAGCACAGATACGCAGTATTTT
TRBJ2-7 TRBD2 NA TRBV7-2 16 CASSPSAGEGRFEQYF TGTGCCAGCAGCCCCTCAGCGGGAGAAGGGAGGTTCGAGCAGTACTTC
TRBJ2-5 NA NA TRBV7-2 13 CASSLGQQETQYF TGTGCCAGCAGCTTAGGGCAACAAGAGACCCAGTACTTC
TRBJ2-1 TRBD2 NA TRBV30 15 CAWSVKLAGYNEQFF TGTGCCTGGAGTGTAAAACTAGCGGGATATAATGAGCAGTTCTTC
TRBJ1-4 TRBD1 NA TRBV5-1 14 CASSMDREGEKLFF TGCGCCAGCAGCATGGACAGGGAGGGGGAAAAACTGTTTTTT
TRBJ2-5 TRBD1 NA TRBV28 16 CASSSSLTGRQETQYF TGTGCCAGCAGTTCCTCATTGACAGGGCGGCAAGAGACCCAGTACTTC
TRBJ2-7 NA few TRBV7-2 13 CASSAQQGYEQYF TGTGCCAGCAGCGCACAACAGGGTTACGAGCAGTACTTC
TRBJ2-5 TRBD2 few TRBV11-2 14 CASRGAGDALTQYF TGTGCCAGCAGGGGCGCGGGGGACGCCCTGACCCAGTACTTC
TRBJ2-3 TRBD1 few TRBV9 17 CASSADIGGQGADTQYF TGTGCCAGCAGCGCTGACATCGGGGGACAGGGGGCAGATACGCAGTATTTT
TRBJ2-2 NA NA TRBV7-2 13 CASSLAALGELFF TGTGCCAGCAGCTTAGCGGCTCTGGGGGAGCTGTTTTTT